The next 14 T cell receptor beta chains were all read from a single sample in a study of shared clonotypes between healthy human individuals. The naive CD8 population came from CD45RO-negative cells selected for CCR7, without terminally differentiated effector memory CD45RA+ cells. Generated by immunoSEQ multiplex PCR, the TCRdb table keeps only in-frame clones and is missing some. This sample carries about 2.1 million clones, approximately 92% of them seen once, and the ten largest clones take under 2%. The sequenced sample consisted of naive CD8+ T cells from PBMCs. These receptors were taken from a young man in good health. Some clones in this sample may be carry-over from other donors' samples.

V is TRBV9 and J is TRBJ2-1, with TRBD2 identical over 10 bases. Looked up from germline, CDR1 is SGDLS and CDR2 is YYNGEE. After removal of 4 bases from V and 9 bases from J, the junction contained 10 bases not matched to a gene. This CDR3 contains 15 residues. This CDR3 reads CASSSLAGVGGEQFF. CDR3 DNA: TGTGCCAGCAGCTCTCTAGCGGGAGTTGGGGGTGAGCAGTTCTTC.

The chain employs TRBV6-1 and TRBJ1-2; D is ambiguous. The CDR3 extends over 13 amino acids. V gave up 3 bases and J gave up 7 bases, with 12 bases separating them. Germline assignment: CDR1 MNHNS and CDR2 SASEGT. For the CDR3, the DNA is TGTGCCAGCAGTGATGTCGAGGAAGCTGGCTACACCTTC. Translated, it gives CASSDVEEAGYTF.

The CDR3 loop reads CASSYSPHNSPLHF. CDR3 nucleotide sequence: TGTGCCAGCAGTTACTCCCCCCACAATTCACCCCTCCACTTT. The rearrangement links TRBV6-6 to TRBJ1-6; D gene unclear. CDR3 length: 14 amino acids. Germline V gene data show CDR1 as MNHNY and CDR2 as SVGAGI (reference sequence). Deletions cut 0 bases from V and 7 bases from J, with 7 bases between.

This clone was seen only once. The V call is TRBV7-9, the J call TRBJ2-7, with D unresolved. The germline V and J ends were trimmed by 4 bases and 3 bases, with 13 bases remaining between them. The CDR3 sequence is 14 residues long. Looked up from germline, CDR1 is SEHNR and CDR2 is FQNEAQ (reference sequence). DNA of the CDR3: TGTGCCAGCAGCTCCTGGACGGACCACTACGAGCAGTACTTC. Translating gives CASSSWTDHYEQYF. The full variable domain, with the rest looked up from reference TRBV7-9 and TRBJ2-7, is DTGVSQNPRHKITKRGQNVTFRCDPISEHNRLYWYRQTLGQGPEFLTYFQNEAQLEKSRLLSDRFSAERPKGSFSTLEIQRTEQGDSAMYLCASSSWTDHYEQYFGPGTRLTVT.

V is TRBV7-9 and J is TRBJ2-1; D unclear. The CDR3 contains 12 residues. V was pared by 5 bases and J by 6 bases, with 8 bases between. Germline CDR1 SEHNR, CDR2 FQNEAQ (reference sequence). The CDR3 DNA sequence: TGTGCCAGCAGCACCAACAGCAATGAGCAGTTCTTC. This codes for CASSTNSNEQFF.

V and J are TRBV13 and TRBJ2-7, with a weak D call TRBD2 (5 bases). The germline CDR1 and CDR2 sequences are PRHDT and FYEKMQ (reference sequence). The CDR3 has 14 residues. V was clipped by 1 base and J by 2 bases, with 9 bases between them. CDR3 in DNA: TGTGCCAGCAGCTTAGCGGACTCTCCCTACGAGCAGTACTTC. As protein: CASSLADSPYEQYF.

CDR3 protein: CAISETGTSGGQETQYF. CDR3 sequence (DNA): TGTGCCATCAGTGAGACCGGGACTAGCGGGGGCCAAGAGACCCAGTACTTC. V gene TRBV10-3 combines with J gene TRBJ2-5, with 14 bases that match TRBD2. V was pared by 2 bases and J by 1 base, with 3 bases of the junction left unmatched. From germline, CDR1 is ENHRY and CDR2 SYGVKD. The CDR3 length is 17 residues.

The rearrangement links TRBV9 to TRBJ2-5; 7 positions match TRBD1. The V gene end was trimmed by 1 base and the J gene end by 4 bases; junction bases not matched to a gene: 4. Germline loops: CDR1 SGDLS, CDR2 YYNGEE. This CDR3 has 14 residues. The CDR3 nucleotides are TGTGCCAGCAGCGTATCGGGGACAGTAGAGACCCAGTACTTC. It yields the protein CASSVSGTVETQYF.

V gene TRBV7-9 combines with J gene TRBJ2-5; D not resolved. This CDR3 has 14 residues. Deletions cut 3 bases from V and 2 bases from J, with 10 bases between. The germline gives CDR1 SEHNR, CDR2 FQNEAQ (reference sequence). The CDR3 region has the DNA TGTGCCAGCAGCTTCTCTTCAGCTCAAGAGACCCAGTACTTC. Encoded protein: CASSFSSAQETQYF.

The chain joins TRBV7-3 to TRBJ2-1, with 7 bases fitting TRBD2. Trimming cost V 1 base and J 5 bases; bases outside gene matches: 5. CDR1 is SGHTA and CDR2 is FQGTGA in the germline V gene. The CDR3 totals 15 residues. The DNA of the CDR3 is TGTGCCAGCAGCTTAAACGGCGGGAGCCACAATGAGCAGTTCTTC. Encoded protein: CASSLNGGSHNEQFF.

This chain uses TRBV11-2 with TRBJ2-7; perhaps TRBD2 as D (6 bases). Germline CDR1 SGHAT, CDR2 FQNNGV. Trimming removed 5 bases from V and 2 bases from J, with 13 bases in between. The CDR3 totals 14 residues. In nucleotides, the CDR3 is TGTGCCAGCAGCCGTTATAGCGGTACCTACGAGCAGTACTTC. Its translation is CASSRYSGTYEQYF.

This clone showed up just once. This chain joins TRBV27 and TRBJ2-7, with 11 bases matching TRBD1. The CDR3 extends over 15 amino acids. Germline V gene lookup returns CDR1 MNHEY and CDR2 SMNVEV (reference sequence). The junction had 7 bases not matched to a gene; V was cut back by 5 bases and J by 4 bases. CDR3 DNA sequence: TGTGCCAGCAGTGCCCAGGGACAGGGGGGTTACGAGCAGTACTTC. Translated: CASSAQGQGGYEQYF.

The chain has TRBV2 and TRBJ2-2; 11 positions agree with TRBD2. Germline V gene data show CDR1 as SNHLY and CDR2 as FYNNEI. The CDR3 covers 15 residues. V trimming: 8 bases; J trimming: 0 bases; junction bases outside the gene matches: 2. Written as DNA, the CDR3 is TGTGCCAGCGCGACTAGCGGGACGAACACCGGGGAGCTGTTTTTT. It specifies CASATSGTNTGELFF.

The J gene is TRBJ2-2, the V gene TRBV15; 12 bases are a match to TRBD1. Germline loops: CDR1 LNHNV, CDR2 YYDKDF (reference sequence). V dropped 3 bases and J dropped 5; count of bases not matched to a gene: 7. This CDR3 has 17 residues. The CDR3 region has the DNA TGTGCCACCAGCAGGCCCCGGGACAGGGGGCGGACCGGGGAGCTGTTTTTT. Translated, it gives CATSRPRDRGRTGELFF. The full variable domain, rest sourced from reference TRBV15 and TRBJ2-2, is DAMVIQNPRYQVTQFGKPVTLSCSQTLNHNVMYWYQQKSSQAPKLLFHYYDKDFNNEADTPDNFQSRRPNTSFCFLDIRSPGLGDTAMYLCATSRPRDRGRTGELFFGEGSRLTVL.